The T cell receptor beta chain described here comes from a study of blood T cell repertoires in COVID-19. Turning to the study itself: Researchers got acute and convalescent COVID-19 samples from the United States, Italy and Spain. Sources were T cells, B-cell-depleted T cells, or PBMCs; the material itself was cDNA or gDNA.

This clone was observed a single time. Trimming cost V 5 bases and J 15 bases, with 15 bases left between them. CDR1 is MNHEY, CDR2 SVGAGI, per germline. The CDR3 contains 11 residues. Original processing notes: Nucleated cell number was recorded as an estimate derived from reference gene primer amplification. Assay: immunoSEQ multiplex PCR; the TCRdb copy retains only in-frame clones and omits some. V, J and clone size are those of that table, while D and trimming were read from the DNA. The sample records some 290,000 clones, 88% being singletons. The gene calls are TRBV6-5 and TRBJ2-3, with D perhaps matching TRBD1 (5 bases). The specimen was peripheral blood. This receptor was obtained from a woman aged 30 to 39 with COVID-19, enrolled during active disease. The CDR3 sequence is CASSLGPGHYF. The CDR3 bases are TGTGCCAGCAGTCTTGGGCCCGGACACTATTTT.